The clone carrying this T cell receptor beta chain was recorded a few times. Its antigen remains unidentified. TCRdb itself ran the 5' RACE reads through MiXCR, one entry per CDR3 protein. The sample lists roughly 64,000 distinct CDR3 sequences, 20% to 25% occurring once. Trimming took 3 bases from V and 7 from J, leaving 13 bases between them. The CDR3 sequence is 14 residues long. The germline CDR1 and CDR2 sequences are LNHNV and YYDKDF (reference sequence). Regarding the study as a whole: Tumor memory CD4+ T cell TCR gene usage clustered with blood and lymph node memory CD4+ cells and lymph node naive CD4+ cells. Whole repertoires were not studied in the larger cohort, only one V-J beta rearrangement. Tumor Treg TCRs overlapped most with tumor naive CD4+ cells.

CD4+CD45RO+CD25- cells were isolated as memory CD4+ T cells. This sequence joins TRBV15 and TRBJ1-5, with D perhaps TRBD1 (5 bases). Sequenced sample: memory CD4+ T cells sorted from a lymph node. The sample's subset: memory CD4+ T cells, CD4+CD45RO+CD25-. The receptor was derived from a female donor with breast cancer. The CDR3 loop reads CATSSLTGEQPQHF. The CDR3 bases are TGTGCCACCAGCAGCCTGACGGGGGAACAGCCCCAGCATTTT.